This T cell receptor beta chain originates from a study of blood T cell repertoires in COVID-19. Across the whole study: The origin of the acute and convalescent COVID-19 samples was the United States, Italy and Spain. T cells, B-cell-depleted T cells, or PBMCs supplied cDNA or gDNA.

V lost 2 bases and J 0 bases, leaving 11 bases between the germline ends. CDR1 MDHEN and CDR2 SYDVKM come from the germline V gene. CDR3 length: 15 residues. Authors' analysis steps: Reference gene primer amplification in the assay estimated nucleated cell counts. The table came from immunoSEQ multiplex PCR; TCRdb's copy has only in-frame clones and leaves some out. Clone size and V and J calls were adopted from that table, with D and trimming inferred from the DNA. The repertoire holds tens of thousands of clones, with around 85% as singletons. Patients in Seattle were enrolled during active infection, then followed longitudinally.

Material for sequencing was peripheral blood. This receptor was taken from a man in his 70s with COVID-19, enrolled during active disease. The rearrangement links TRBV28 to TRBJ2-7, with a weak D call TRBD1 (6 bases). The CDR3 sequence: CASSLPGHLSYEQYF. The DNA of the CDR3 is TGTGCCAGCAGTTTACCGGGACACCTCTCCTACGAGCAGTACTTC.